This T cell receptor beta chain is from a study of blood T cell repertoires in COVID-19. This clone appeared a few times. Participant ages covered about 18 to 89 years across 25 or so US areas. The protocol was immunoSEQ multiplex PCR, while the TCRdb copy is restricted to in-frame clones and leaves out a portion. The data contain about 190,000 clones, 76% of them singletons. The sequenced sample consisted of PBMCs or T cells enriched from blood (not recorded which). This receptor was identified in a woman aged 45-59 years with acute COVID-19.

CDR3 nucleotide sequence: TGTGCCAGCAGCCCCGGACTAGCGGGTTACGAGCAGTACGTC. Encoded protein: CASSPGLAGYEQYV. This chain connects TRBV3-1 (or the pseudogene TRBV3-2) to TRBJ2-7; 11 bases fit TRBD2. Losses at the gene ends were 4 bases for V and 4 bases for J; bases not matched to a gene: 3. Germline lookup yields CDR1 LGHDT and CDR2 YNNKEL (reference sequence). The CDR3 spans 14 residues.